A single sample gave rise to the 9 T cell receptor beta chains below, sequenced in a study of blood T cell repertoires in COVID-19. Some clones are missing from TCRdb's copy, which holds only in-frame ones; the method was immunoSEQ multiplex PCR. The table shows about 140,000 clones, with under 90% occurring only once. Sequences were obtained from peripheral blood. The receptors here all came from a human donor in a cohort sampled during active COVID-19.

The chain uses TRBV5-4 and TRBJ1-6; TRBD1 aligns across 7 bases. Looked up from germline, CDR1 is SGHNT and CDR2 is YYREEE (reference sequence). V lost 1 base and J lost 9; bases outside the gene matches: 4. The CDR3 is made up of 14 amino acids. CDR3 sequence: CASSLRGPGSPLHF. CDR3 coding DNA: TGTGCCAGCAGCTTGAGGGGGCCAGGTTCACCCCTCCACTTT.

This sequence joins TRBV29-1 and TRBJ1-1; TRBD1 matches 9 bases. Germline CDR1 SQVTM, CDR2 ANQGSEA. This CDR3 has 13 residues. After removal of 5 bases from V and 6 bases from J, the junction contained 7 bases not matched to a gene. As DNA, the CDR3 is TGCAGCGTTCCAGGACAGGGGAGGTCTGAAGCTTTCTTT. Protein sequence: CSVPGQGRSEAFF.

This chain connects TRBV5-4 to TRBJ2-5; D perhaps matches TRBD1 (5 bases). The CDR3 totals 14 residues. With 1 base removed from V and 0 bases from J, the gap between germline ends came to 7 bases. CDR1 SGHNT and CDR2 YYREEE come from the germline V gene (reference sequence). This CDR3 reads CASSLFRDQETQYF. The CDR3 DNA reads TGTGCCAGCAGCTTGTTCAGGGACCAAGAGACCCAGTACTTC.

V is TRBV6-2 or TRBV6-3 and J is TRBJ2-1; 7 bases line up with TRBD2. This CDR3 spans 17 amino acids. Germline V gene data show CDR1 as MNHEY and CDR2 as SVGEGT. J lost 7 bases, V lost 6 bases, and 18 bases had no gene match. The CDR3 sequence: CASSRNLLAVSGNEQFF. The CDR3 coding sequence is TGTGCCAGCAGCCGAAACCTCCTAGCGGTGTCTGGAAATGAGCAGTTCTTC.

V and J are TRBV19 and TRBJ1-4; no clear D gene. The CDR3 is 14 amino acids. The germline CDR1 and CDR2 sequences are LNHDA and SQIVND (reference sequence). Trimming removed 5 bases from V and 5 bases from J, with 12 bases in between. This CDR3 is CASSSSTVNEKLFF. CDR3 in DNA: TGTGCCAGTAGTTCATCTACTGTGAATGAAAAACTGTTTTTT. The complete variable domain, with remaining parts taken from reference TRBV19 and TRBJ1-4, reads DGGITQSPKYLFRKEGQNVTLSCEQNLNHDAMYWYRQDPGQGLRLIYYSQIVNDFQKGDIAEGYSVSREKKESFPLTVTSAQKNPTAFYLCASSSSTVNEKLFFGSGTQLSVL.

V usage is TRBV28 and J usage is TRBJ1-4; D not certain. Deletions cut 6 bases from V and 13 bases from J, with 18 bases between. The CDR3 has 13 residues. CDR1 and CDR2 from the germline V gene are MDHEN and SYDVKM. The CDR3 is CASSNGPGKRLFF. DNA of the CDR3: TGTGCCAGCAGCAACGGACCCGGGAAAAGACTGTTTTTT.

This chain's CDR3 is CASSSPDGTSGALEQYF. CDR3 nucleotides: TGTGCCAGCAGCTCACCAGACGGGACTAGCGGGGCCCTTGAGCAGTACTTC. V usage is TRBV9 and J usage is TRBJ2-7, with TRBD2 matching 13 bases. V dropped 4 bases and J dropped 7; count of bases not matched to a gene: 14. The germline V gene encodes CDR1 SGDLS and CDR2 YYNGEE. This CDR3 region has 17 residues.

This clone has a handful of counts. The chain recombines TRBV10-3 with TRBJ1-4; D is perhaps TRBD1 (5 bases). This CDR3 contains 13 residues. Germline values: CDR1 ENHRY, CDR2 SYGVKD. The V and J ends lost 6 bases and 4 bases respectively, with 9 bases between them. CDR3 nucleotide sequence: TGTGCCATCAGGGACACTTTTAATGAAAAACTGTTTTTT. Amino acid sequence: CAIRDTFNEKLFF.

This clone was seen a few times. The V call is TRBV2, the J call TRBJ1-5; tentative D call: TRBD1 (6 bases). Trimming removed 2 bases from V and 7 bases from J, with 12 bases in between. Germline CDR1 reads SNHLY; CDR2 reads FYNNEI. This CDR3 is built from 14 residues. The CDR3 loop reads CASSEMGAGQPQHF. CDR3 DNA: TGTGCCAGCAGTGAAATGGGGGCAGGCCAGCCCCAGCATTTT.